A selection of T cell receptor beta chains follows, all from one sample in a study of blood T cell repertoires in COVID-19. TCRdb keeps only in-frame clones here, not all; method: immunoSEQ multiplex PCR. Of about 250,000 clones listed, approximately 86% are singletons. What was sequenced was peripheral blood. Receptors were obtained from a man older than 75 with acute or convalescent COVID-19. Each CDR3 is given with its conserved first and last residue. D genes are given only for firm matches. Only some rows state a clone size, as once, few, many or a class for expanded clones.

v_call	j_call	d_call	clone_size	cdr3_aa	cdr3_nt
TRBV6-5	TRBJ1-5	NA	few	CASSYSGSNQPQHF	TGTGCCAGCAGTTACTCCGGGAGCAATCAGCCCCAGCATTTT
TRBV5-4	TRBJ2-7	TRBD2	few	CASRVAGRDYEQYF	TGTGCCAGCAGAGTAGCGGGGAGGGACTACGAGCAGTACTTC
TRBV7-2	TRBJ2-3	NA	NA	CASSRDTDTQYF	TGTGCCAGCAGCCGGGACACAGATACGCAGTATTTT
TRBV28	TRBJ1-5	NA	NA	CASSFPGTRPNQPQHF	TGTGCCAGCAGTTTCCCCGGGACAAGGCCAAATCAGCCCCAGCATTTT
TRBV19	TRBJ2-1	TRBD2	once	CASRVPGLAGGDEQFF	TGTGCCAGCCGAGTTCCGGGACTAGCGGGAGGGGATGAGCAGTTCTTC
TRBV6-1	TRBJ2-7	NA	NA	CASSDPSTSYEQYF	TGTGCCAGCAGTGACCCTAGCACATCCTACGAGCAGTACTTC
TRBV6-6	TRBJ1-5	NA	NA	CASVQGREYSNQPQHF	TGTGCCAGCGTCCAGGGGAGGGAGTATAGCAATCAGCCCCAGCATTTT
TRBV9	TRBJ1-4	NA	NA	CASSSRGVLNEKLFF	TGTGCCAGCAGCTCTCGCGGGGTCCTTAATGAAAAACTGTTTTTT
TRBV2	TRBJ2-7	NA	NA	CASSGLGSSYEQYF	TGTGCCAGCAGTGGGTTAGGGAGCTCCTACGAGCAGTACTTC
TRBV28	TRBJ2-7	NA	NA	CASGTLAPYEQYF	TGTGCCAGCGGAACCCTAGCACCCTACGAGCAGTACTTC
TRBV5-4	TRBJ2-1	TRBD2	once	CASSLDLADNEQFF	TGTGCCAGCAGCTTGGACCTAGCGGACAATGAGCAGTTCTTC
TRBV4-1	TRBJ2-3	TRBD2	NA	CASSQSGGGLSTDTQYF	TGCGCCAGCAGCCAATCTGGCGGGGGGCTCAGCACAGATACGCAGTATTTT
TRBV2	TRBJ2-7	TRBD2	NA	CASSNSLAASSYEQYF	TGTGCCAGCAGCAACAGTCTAGCGGCGAGCTCCTACGAGCAGTACTTC
TRBV7-7	TRBJ2-2	NA	NA	CASSLDQANTGELFF	TGTGCCAGCAGCCTAGATCAGGCGAACACCGGGGAGCTGTTTTTT
TRBV19	TRBJ1-4	NA	NA	CASRPGRNNEKLFF	TGTGCCAGTAGACCTGGGCGTAACAATGAAAAACTGTTTTTT
TRBV15	TRBJ1-2	TRBD1	NA	CATSPRDRAYGYTF	TGTGCCACCAGCCCCCGGGACAGGGCCTATGGCTACACCTTC